The 5 T cell receptor beta chains in this list originate from one sample, sequenced in a study of vaccination effects on CD4 cells after COVID-19. Some clones are missing from TCRdb's copy, which holds only in-frame ones; the method was immunoSEQ multiplex PCR. The sample includes 30,000 to 35,000 clones, less than 80% of them seen just once. After expansion with viral peptide pools in the ViraFEST assay, antigen-specific CD4+ T cells were sequenced. Cultured cells yielded isolated CD4+ T cells after about ten days. Nobody among the vaccine recipients had prior SARS-CoV-2 infection (nucleocapsid antibodies were negative). These receptors are not linked to any known antigen. The sequences come from CD4+ T cells from PBMCs cultured with HCoV-OC43 spike peptides, collected before COVID-19 vaccination. The subset here: HCoV-OC43 spike overlapping peptide pool stimulation. The receptors come from a human donor who received a COVID-19 vaccine.

The chain employs TRBV5-6 and TRBJ2-5; the D is unclear. Germline loops: CDR1 SGHDT, CDR2 YYEEEE. This CDR3 is 12 amino acids long. V was shortened by 0 bases and J by 5 bases, with 5 bases between the two germline ends. The DNA of the CDR3 is TGTGCCAGCAGCTTGGCCGGGGAGACCCAGTACTTC. The encoded protein is CASSLAGETQYF.

The chain employs TRBV7-6 and TRBJ2-6; no definite D call. Germline V gene sequence: CDR1 SGHVS, CDR2 FNYEAQ. Trimming pared 0 bases from V and 4 bases from J, leaving 10 bases between. This CDR3 spans 16 amino acids. The CDR3 sequence is CASSLAQASGANVLTF. Written as DNA, the CDR3 is TGTGCCAGCAGCTTAGCCCAAGCTTCCGGGGCCAACGTCCTGACTTTC.

The chain combines TRBV14 with TRBJ2-1, with TRBD2 matching over 9 bases. This CDR3 is built from 15 residues. The junction had 7 bases not matched to a gene; V was cut back by 1 base and J by 9 bases. Germline CDR1 is SGHDN and CDR2 is FVKESK. The CDR3 reads CASSQVGGRAGEQFF. As DNA, the CDR3 is TGTGCCAGCAGCCAAGTTGGCGGGAGGGCCGGTGAGCAGTTCTTC. The variable domain in full, with the rest retrieved from reference TRBV14 and TRBJ2-1, is EAGVTQFPSHSVIEKGQTVTLRCDPISGHDNLYWYRRVMGKEIKFLLHFVKESKQDESGMPNNRFLAERTGGTYSTLKVQPAELEDSGVYFCASSQVGGRAGEQFFGPGTRLTVL.

V is TRBV24-1 and J is TRBJ1-5; 7 positions agree with TRBD1. Germline V lookup: CDR1 KGHDR, CDR2 SFDVKD. The CDR3 sequence is 13 residues long. V shed 9 bases, J shed 9 bases, and the junction held 10 bases outside the gene matches. CDR3 loop: CATAQGLEGPQHF. In DNA form, the CDR3 reads TGTGCCACCGCACAGGGGCTGGAGGGGCCCCAGCATTTT.

This chain joins TRBV2 and TRBJ2-7, with D unclear. The CDR3 loop spans 15 amino acids. Between the trimmed V and J ends, which lost 1 base and 0 bases, there was a span of 10 bases. Germline V gives CDR1 SNHLY, CDR2 FYNNEI. The DNA for the CDR3 is TGTGCCAGCAGTGAAGGCGACGTCACCTCCTACGAGCAGTACTTC. Amino acids: CASSEGDVTSYEQYF.